This T cell receptor beta chain was found in a study of cytomegalovirus exposure and HLA in healthy donors. Notes on the study in general: Data from an earlier analysis indicated that most TCR beta V segments were productive either about 90% or about 30% of the time. In vitro, a few CMV-associated chains proved specific for CMV antigens. Later analysis showed most CMV-associated TCR beta chains appearing HLA-restricted.

The PCR was carried out with 60 Vbeta primers and 13 Jbeta primers. TCRdb's table, derived via immunoSEQ multiplex PCR, lists solely in-frame clones and lacks some. The profile shows over 100,000 clones, about 9.2% of them singletons. Germline CDR1 is SNHLY and CDR2 is FYNNEI. Deletions cut 1 base from V and 4 bases from J, with 11 bases between. The CDR3 length is 15 residues. Of note for this clone: Antigen unknown.

V is TRBV2 and J is TRBJ1-5; no clear D gene. The sequenced material came from PBMCs. The sequence was collected from a woman aged 40-49 years in good health and CMV-seropositive. This chain's CDR3 is CASSEDPGNNQPQHF. As DNA, the CDR3 is TGTGCCAGCAGTGAAGATCCGGGAAATAATCAGCCCCAGCATTTT.